Below are 8 T cell receptor beta chains sequenced from a single sample in a study of vaccination and CD4 T cells after COVID-19. Treatment meaning: roughly ten-day PBMC culture with coronavirus spike peptide pools or control peptides (ViraFEST assay). The study sequenced cultured CD4+ T cell DNA using the Oncomine TCR Beta short-read assay. One entry per CDR3 protein, called by TCRdb with MiXCR from the PCR reads. The table has 15,000 to 20,000 distinct CDR3 sequences, approximately 63% seen once. No cognate antigen is known for these TCRs. Source material: CD4+ T cells from blood, cultured in vitro. The source is a human donor who had recovered from COVID-19.

CDR3 nucleotides: TGTGCCAGCAGACGAGGAGGGGACAGGGATGGCTACACCTTC. Encoded protein: CASRRGGDRDGYTF. V gene TRBV6-1 combines with J gene TRBJ1-2; TRBD1 matches at 9 bases. CDR1 MNHNS and CDR2 SASEGT come from the germline V gene. This CDR3 contains 14 residues. Trimming cost V 6 bases and J 6 bases; bases outside gene matches: 8.

This clonotype appeared once. The V and J genes are TRBV2 and TRBJ1-2; perhaps TRBD1 as D (6 bases). The V gene lost 8 bases and the J gene lost 4 bases, with 17 bases spanning the gap. The CDR3 consists of 14 residues. Per germline, CDR1 SNHLY and CDR2 FYNNEI. DNA for the CDR3: TGTGCCAGCGGATTACAGGGTATAAGCTATGGCTACACCTTC. This sequence encodes CASGLQGISYGYTF.

The V call is TRBV28, the J call TRBJ1-6; D is possibly TRBD1 (5 bases). The CDR3 loop spans 13 amino acids. Germline lookup yields CDR1 MDHEN and CDR2 SYDVKM. Deletions cut 6 bases from V and 7 bases from J, with 10 bases between. The CDR3 region is CASRQGQNSPLHF. The CDR3 coding sequence is TGTGCCAGCAGGCAGGGCCAGAATTCACCCCTCCACTTT.

The CDR3 is CATSRGWRTSIQETQYF. The CDR3 coding sequence is TGTGCCACCAGCAGAGGATGGCGGACTAGCATACAAGAGACCCAGTACTTC. This chain joins TRBV15 and TRBJ2-5; 8 nucleotides match TRBD2. Germline CDR1 is LNHNV and CDR2 is YYDKDF (reference sequence). Trimming at V came to 1 base and at J to 2 bases, leaving 9 bases not matched to a gene. The CDR3 loop spans 17 amino acids. The full variable domain, rest sourced from reference TRBV15 and TRBJ2-5, is DAMVIQNPRYQVTQFGKPVTLSCSQTLNHNVMYWYQQKSSQAPKLLFHYYDKDFNNEADTPDNFQSRRPNTSFCFLDIRSPGLGDTAMYLCATSRGWRTSIQETQYFGPGTRLLVL.

The V gene is TRBV19, the J gene TRBJ2-3, with TRBD1 matching over 7 bases. The V gene end was trimmed by 4 bases and the J gene end by 7 bases; junction bases not matched to a gene: 11. The CDR3 loop spans 15 amino acids. Germline-derived CDR1 and CDR2 are LNHDA and SQIVND (reference sequence). This CDR3 reads CASSTTGAQVHTQYF. CDR3 coding DNA: TGTGCCAGTAGTACAACAGGGGCCCAGGTTCATACGCAGTATTTT.

CDR3 residues: CASSRTGISYEQYF. The CDR3 nucleotides read TGTGCCAGCAGCAGAACAGGGATATCCTACGAGCAGTACTTC. The chain couples TRBV7-9 to TRBJ2-7, with a weak D call TRBD1 (6 bases). V lost 5 bases and J lost 1, with 12 bases in between. Germline V gives CDR1 SEHNR, CDR2 FQNEAQ (reference sequence). The CDR3 totals 14 residues.

V is TRBV18 and J is TRBJ2-7; the D gene is possibly TRBD2 (6 bases). Germline values: CDR1 KGHSH, CDR2 LQKENI. Trimming took 6 bases from V and 6 from J, leaving 24 bases between them. CDR3 length equals 16 residues. In nucleotides, the CDR3 is TGTGCCAGCTCTTCCCCTGGGGGGAACCTTTATTCCGAGCAGTACTTC. Its protein is CASSSPGGNLYSEQYF.

The chain recombines TRBV28 with TRBJ1-5; 10 bases are a match to TRBD1. The CDR3 has 17 residues. Per germline, CDR1 MDHEN and CDR2 SYDVKM. The trim removed 8 bases at V and 1 base at J, leaving 11 bases unmatched. For the CDR3, the DNA is TGTGCCAGCTTCACCGGACAGGGGGAATTGAGCAATCAGCCCCAGCATTTT. It translates to CASFTGQGELSNQPQHF.